Shown below are 9 T cell receptor beta chains from a single sample sequenced in a study. MiXCR was run by TCRdb on the RT-PCR reads, yielding one entry per CDR3 protein. This table has 550,000 to 750,000 distinct CDR3 sequences, 14% appearing once. The material sequenced was memory CD4+ T cells from blood. The receptors stem from a female donor in good health, serving as a healthy control.

The chain is built from TRBV6-2 or TRBV6-3 and TRBJ2-2; TRBD2 is a possible D gene (6 bases). The germline V and J ends were trimmed by 2 bases and 9 bases, with 7 bases remaining between them. The CDR3 extends over 12 amino acids. CDR1 and CDR2 from the germline V gene are MNHEY and SVGEGT. CDR3 protein: CASSYRGRELFF. The CDR3 nucleotides read TGTGCCAGCAGTTACCGCGGGAGGGAGCTGTTTTTT.

This clonotype was detected only a few times. V is TRBV20-1 and J is TRBJ2-1, with D maybe TRBD2 (6 bases). Germline lookup yields CDR1 DFQATT and CDR2 SNEGSKA (reference sequence). V was cut by 6 bases and J by 5 bases, with 17 bases left in between. The length of the CDR3 is 14 residues. CDR3 bases: TGCAGTGCCCCGAAATTGACTAGGAACAATGAGCAGTTCTTC. Its protein is CSAPKLTRNNEQFF.

The CDR3 coding sequence is TGTGCCAGCTCACCTGCCCCCGGGACAGGGGATGGCTACACCTTC. This translates into CASSPAPGTGDGYTF. V and J are TRBV18 and TRBJ1-2; 10 nucleotides agree with TRBD1. This CDR3 is built from 15 residues. Losses at the gene ends were 3 bases for V and 6 bases for J; bases not matched to a gene: 7. Germline V CDR1 and CDR2: KGHSH, LQKENI.

V and J are TRBV7-2 and TRBJ1-1, with D possibly matching TRBD1 (6 bases). Germline loops: CDR1 SGHTA, CDR2 FQGNSA. The CDR3 spans 14 residues. Trimming left V 6 bases short and J 1 base short, with 12 bases between. CDR3 nucleotide sequence: TGTGCCAGCAGATTGACAGGCCGGAACACTGAAGCTTTCTTT. Amino acid sequence: CASRLTGRNTEAFF.

This clonotype was detected a few times. The chain employs TRBV20-1 and TRBJ1-3; D gene unclear. V was trimmed by 5 bases and J by 0 bases, leaving 17 bases between them. There are 16 residues in the CDR3. Looked up from germline, CDR1 is DFQATT and CDR2 is SNEGSKA (reference sequence). The CDR3 sequence is CSAATMETSSGNTIYF. CDR3 coding DNA: TGCAGTGCTGCCACAATGGAGACGAGCTCTGGAAACACCATATATTTT.

There are a few counts of this clonotype. The chain is built from TRBV5-1 and TRBJ1-4; 7 nucleotides agree with TRBD1. The junction had 4 bases not matched to a gene; V was cut back by 5 bases and J by 3 bases. CDR1 is SGHRS and CDR2 is YFSETQ in the germline V gene. The CDR3 spans 14 residues. The CDR3 sequence: CASRLGTANEKLFF. CDR3 nucleotides: TGCGCCAGCAGGCTCGGGACAGCTAATGAAAAACTGTTTTTT.

This clonotype has a handful of counts. This chain uses TRBV5-4 with TRBJ2-4; the D is unclear. Germline V gene sequence: CDR1 SGHNT, CDR2 YYREEE (reference sequence). Trimming stripped 1 base from V and 5 bases from J, with 4 bases between. This CDR3 has 12 amino acids. In nucleotides, the CDR3 is TGTGCCAGCAGCTTGAACGAAAACATTCAGTACTTC. This gives the protein CASSLNENIQYF.

Only a few counts were recorded for this clonotype. The gene calls are TRBV5-1 and TRBJ2-2, with TRBD2 identical over 12 bases. The CDR3 is 18 residues long. Trimming at V came to 2 bases and at J to 6 bases, leaving 11 bases not matched to a gene. Germline lookup yields CDR1 SGHRS and CDR2 YFSETQ. CDR3 DNA: TGCGCCAGCAGCTTCTACAGACTAGCGGGAGAGTGGGCCGGGGAGCTGTTTTTT. Residues: CASSFYRLAGEWAGELFF.

This clonotype was picked up many times. This chain's CDR3 is CASSRQHTDRNYEQYF. As DNA, the CDR3 is TGCGCCAGCAGCCGACAACATACCGACAGAAACTACGAGCAGTACTTC. This chain connects TRBV4-1 to TRBJ2-7; D might be TRBD1 (5 bases). Trimming stripped 4 bases from V and 3 bases from J, with 19 bases between. CDR3 length equals 16 residues. Per the germline V gene, CDR1 is MGHRA and CDR2 is YSYEKL.